The present entry profiles one T cell receptor beta chain with its context. The sample carries other DNA sequences with the same CDR3. The CDR3 length is 14 residues. Germline CDR1 and CDR2: SGHRS and YFSETQ. The ends lost 3 bases at V and 5 bases at J; junction bases unmatched: 5. The sample originates from a study of blood T cell repertoires in COVID-19. About the study: Sources were T cells, B-cell-depleted T cells, or PBMCs; the material itself was cDNA or gDNA.

Method: immunoSEQ multiplex PCR; TCRdb's copy keeps in-frame clones and lacks some. The repertoire consists of about 200,000 clones, with roughly 80% occurring once and the leading ten covering 7.5%. The gene calls are TRBV5-1 and TRBJ1-1; the match to TRBD1 covers 9 bases. This clonotype originated in a man aged 40-49 years who had recovered from COVID-19. Sequencing was carried out using PBMCs or T cells enriched from blood (not recorded which). CDR3 DNA sequence: TGCGCCAGCAGCTCAGGACAGGGGAGGACTGAAGCTTTCTTT. It yields the protein CASSSGQGRTEAFF.